This T cell receptor (beta chain) was retrieved from a study of shared clonotypes between healthy human individuals. In the case of this clone: Its target is not known.

Germline V gene sequence: CDR1 MNHNS, CDR2 SASEGT. V lost 7 bases, J lost 1 base, and 9 bases stayed unmatched. The CDR3 spans 15 residues. This was a deep-level run. For each subset, genomic DNA was distributed in equal portions over several immunoSEQ plates. Libraries were prepared by immunoSEQ multiplex PCR; TCRdb keeps only in-frame clonotypes and omits some of them. The data contain some 800,000 clones, about 91% of them singletons. CD45RO negativity and positive selection for CCR7 defined naive CD8 cells, a population that excluded terminally differentiated effector memory CD45RA+ cells. Whole-study results and caveats: Against clonotypes common to all four donors, non-shared ones had lower generation probabilities.

Input material: naive CD8+ T cells sorted from blood. The genes are TRBV6-1 and TRBJ2-7; 8 bases map to TRBD1. The TCR was taken from a man aged 25-45 years in good health. CDR3 sequence reads: CASNYNRDRSYEQYF. The DNA for the CDR3 is TGTGCCAGCAATTATAACCGGGACAGGTCCTACGAGCAGTACTTC.